This T cell receptor (beta chain) was recovered during a study of cytomegalovirus exposure and HLA in healthy donors. V was shortened by 3 bases and J by 9 bases, with 26 bases between the two germline ends. Germline CDR1 and CDR2: KGHSH and LQKENI. The CDR3 covers 18 residues. Amplification used 60 Vbeta primers and 13 Jbeta primers. Libraries were prepared by immunoSEQ multiplex PCR; TCRdb keeps only in-frame clonotypes and omits some of them. The sample gives 180,000 or so clones, about four fifths of which show up once; about 0.8% is in the top ten. Notes on this clone: As yet, its antigen is unknown.

Points from the study as a whole: A later analysis appeared to link common viral pathogens to several of the most significant clusters. Serostatus for CMV was the only available immune exposure information. Presence/absence analyses took donor sequencing depth as roughly uniform.

The TCR originated in a woman aged 18-29 years in good health and CMV-seronegative. Sequences were obtained from PBMCs. The chain employs TRBV18 and TRBJ2-2, with D possibly being TRBD2 (5 bases). The CDR3 sequence is CASSPPPGSEGEYWELFF. The CDR3 coding sequence is TGTGCCAGCTCACCGCCCCCGGGGTCAGAGGGAGAATACTGGGAGCTGTTTTTT.